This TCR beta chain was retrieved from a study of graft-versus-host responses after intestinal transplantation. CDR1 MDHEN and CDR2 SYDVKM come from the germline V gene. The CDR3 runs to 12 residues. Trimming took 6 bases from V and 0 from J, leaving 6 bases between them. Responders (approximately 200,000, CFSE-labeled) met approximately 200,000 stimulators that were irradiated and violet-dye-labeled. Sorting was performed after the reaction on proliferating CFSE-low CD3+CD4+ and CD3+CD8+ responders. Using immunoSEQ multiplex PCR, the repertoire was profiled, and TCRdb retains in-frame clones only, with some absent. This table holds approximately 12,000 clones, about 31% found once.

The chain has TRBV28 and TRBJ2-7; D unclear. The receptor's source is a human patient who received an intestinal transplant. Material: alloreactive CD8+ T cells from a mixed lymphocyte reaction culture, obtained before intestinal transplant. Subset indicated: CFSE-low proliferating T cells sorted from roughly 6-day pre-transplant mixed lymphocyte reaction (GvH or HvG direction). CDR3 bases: TGTGCCAGCAGCGAGTTCTCCTACGAGCAGTACTTC. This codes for CASSEFSYEQYF.